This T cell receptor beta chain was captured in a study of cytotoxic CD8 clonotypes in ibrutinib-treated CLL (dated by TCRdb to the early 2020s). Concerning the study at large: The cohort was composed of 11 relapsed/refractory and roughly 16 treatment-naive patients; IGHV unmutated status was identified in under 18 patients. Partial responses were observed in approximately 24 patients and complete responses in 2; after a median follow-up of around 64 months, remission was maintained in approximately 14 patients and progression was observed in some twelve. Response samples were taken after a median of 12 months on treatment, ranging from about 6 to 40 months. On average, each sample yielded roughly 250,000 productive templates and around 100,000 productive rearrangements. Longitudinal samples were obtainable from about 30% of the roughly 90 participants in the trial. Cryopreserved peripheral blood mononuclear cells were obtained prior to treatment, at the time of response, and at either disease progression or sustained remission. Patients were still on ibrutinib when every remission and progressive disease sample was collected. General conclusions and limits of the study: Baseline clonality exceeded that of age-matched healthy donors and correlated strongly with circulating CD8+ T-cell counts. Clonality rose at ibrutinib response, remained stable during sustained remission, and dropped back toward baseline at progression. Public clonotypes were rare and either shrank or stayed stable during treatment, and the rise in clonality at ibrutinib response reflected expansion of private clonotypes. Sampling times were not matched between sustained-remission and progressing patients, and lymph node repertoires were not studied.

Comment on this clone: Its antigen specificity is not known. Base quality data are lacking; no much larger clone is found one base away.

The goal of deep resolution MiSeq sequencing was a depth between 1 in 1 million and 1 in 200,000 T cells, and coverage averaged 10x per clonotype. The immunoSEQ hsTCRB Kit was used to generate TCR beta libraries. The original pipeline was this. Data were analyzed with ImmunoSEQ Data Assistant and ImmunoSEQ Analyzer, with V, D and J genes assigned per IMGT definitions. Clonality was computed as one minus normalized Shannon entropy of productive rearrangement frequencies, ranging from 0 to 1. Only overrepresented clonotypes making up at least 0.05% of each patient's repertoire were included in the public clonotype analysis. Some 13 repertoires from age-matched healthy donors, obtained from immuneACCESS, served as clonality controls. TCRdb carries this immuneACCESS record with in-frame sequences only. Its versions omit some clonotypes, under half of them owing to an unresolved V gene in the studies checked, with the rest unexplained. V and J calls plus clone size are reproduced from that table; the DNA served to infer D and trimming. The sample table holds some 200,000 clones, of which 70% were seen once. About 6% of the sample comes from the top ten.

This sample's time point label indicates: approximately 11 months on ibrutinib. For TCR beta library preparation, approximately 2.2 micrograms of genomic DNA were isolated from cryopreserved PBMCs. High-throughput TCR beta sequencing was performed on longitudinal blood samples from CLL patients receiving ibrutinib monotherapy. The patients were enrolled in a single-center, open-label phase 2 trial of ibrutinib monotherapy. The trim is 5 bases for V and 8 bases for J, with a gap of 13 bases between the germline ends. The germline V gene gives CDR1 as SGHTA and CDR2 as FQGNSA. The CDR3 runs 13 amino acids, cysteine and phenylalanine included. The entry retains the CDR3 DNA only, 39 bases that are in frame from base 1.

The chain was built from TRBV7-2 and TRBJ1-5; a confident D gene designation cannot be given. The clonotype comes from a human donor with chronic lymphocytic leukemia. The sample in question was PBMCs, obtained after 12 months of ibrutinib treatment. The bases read TGTGCCAGCAGCCCGACGGTGATCGAGCCCCAGCATTTT. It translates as CASSPTVIEPQHF. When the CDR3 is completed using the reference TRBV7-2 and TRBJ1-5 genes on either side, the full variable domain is GAGVSQSPSNKVTEKGKDVELRCDPISGHTALYWYRQSLGQGLEFLIYFQGNSAPDKSGLPSDRFSAERTGGSVSTLTIQRTQQEDSAVYLCASSPTVIEPQHFGDGTRLSIL.